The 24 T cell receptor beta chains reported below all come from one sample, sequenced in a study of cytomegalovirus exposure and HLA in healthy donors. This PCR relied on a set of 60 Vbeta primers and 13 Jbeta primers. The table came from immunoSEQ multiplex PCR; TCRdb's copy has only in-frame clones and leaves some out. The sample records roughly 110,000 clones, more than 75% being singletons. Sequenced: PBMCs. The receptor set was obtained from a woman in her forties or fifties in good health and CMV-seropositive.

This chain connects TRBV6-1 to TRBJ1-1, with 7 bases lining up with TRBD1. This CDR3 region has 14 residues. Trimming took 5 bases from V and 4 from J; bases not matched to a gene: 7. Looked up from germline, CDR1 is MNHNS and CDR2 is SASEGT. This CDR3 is CASSTQGGSTEAFF. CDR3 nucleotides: TGTGCCAGCAGTACCCAGGGGGGAAGCACTGAAGCTTTCTTT.

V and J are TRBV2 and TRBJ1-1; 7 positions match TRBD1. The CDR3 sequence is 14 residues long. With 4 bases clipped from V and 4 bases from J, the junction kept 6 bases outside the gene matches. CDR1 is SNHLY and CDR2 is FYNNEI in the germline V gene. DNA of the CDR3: TGTGCCAGCAGTGGAGGGGGCGAAGGCACTGAAGCTTTCTTT. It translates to CASSGGGEGTEAFF.

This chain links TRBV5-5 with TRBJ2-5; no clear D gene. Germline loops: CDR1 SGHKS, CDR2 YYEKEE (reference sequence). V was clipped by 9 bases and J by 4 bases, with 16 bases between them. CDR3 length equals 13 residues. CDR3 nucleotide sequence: TGTGCCACCATGAGAGGTTCTCGAGAGACCCAGTACTTC. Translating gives CATMRGSRETQYF.

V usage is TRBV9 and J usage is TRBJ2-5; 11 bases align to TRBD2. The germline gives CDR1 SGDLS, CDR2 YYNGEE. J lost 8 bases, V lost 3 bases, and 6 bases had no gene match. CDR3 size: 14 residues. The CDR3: CASSALAGGHTQYF. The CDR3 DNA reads TGTGCCAGCAGCGCCCTAGCGGGGGGCCACACCCAGTACTTC.

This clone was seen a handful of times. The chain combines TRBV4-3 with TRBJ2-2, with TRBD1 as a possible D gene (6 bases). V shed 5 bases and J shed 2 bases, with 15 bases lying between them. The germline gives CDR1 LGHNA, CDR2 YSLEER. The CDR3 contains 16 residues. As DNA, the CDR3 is TGCGCCAGCAGCGCCCGACAGGCCCTAAACACCGGGGAGCTGTTTTTT. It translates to CASSARQALNTGELFF.

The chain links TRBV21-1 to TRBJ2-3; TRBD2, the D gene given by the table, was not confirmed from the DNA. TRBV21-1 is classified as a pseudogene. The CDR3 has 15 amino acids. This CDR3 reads CASRRSGGVTDTQYF. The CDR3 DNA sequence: TGTGCCAGCAGAAGAAGCGGGGGGGTGACAGATACGCAGTATTTT.

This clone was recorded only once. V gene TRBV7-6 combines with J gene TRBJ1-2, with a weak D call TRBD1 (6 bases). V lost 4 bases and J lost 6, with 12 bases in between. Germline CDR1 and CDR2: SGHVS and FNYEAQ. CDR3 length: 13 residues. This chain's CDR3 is CASSSYRVNGYTF. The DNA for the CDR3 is TGTGCCAGCAGCTCATACAGGGTCAATGGCTACACCTTC.

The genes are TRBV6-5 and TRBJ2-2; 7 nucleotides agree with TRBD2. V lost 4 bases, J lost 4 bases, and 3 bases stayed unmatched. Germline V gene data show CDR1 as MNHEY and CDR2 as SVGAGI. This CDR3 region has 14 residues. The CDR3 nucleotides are TGTGCCAGCAGTTCGGGGGGTGGCACCGGGGAGCTGTTTTTT. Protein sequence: CASSSGGGTGELFF.

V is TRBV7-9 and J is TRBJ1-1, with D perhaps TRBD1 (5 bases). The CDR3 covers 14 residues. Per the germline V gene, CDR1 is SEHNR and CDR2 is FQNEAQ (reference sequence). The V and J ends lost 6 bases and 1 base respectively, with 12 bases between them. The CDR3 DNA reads TGTGCCAGCAGACTCTGGGGGGAGAACACTGAAGCTTTCTTT. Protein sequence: CASRLWGENTEAFF.

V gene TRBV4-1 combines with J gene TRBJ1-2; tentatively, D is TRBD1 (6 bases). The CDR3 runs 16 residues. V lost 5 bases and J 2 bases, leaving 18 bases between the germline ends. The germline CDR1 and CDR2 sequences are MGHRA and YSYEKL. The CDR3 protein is CASSYRVGIVNYGYTF. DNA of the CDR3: TGCGCCAGCAGCTACAGGGTAGGGATTGTCAACTATGGCTACACCTTC.

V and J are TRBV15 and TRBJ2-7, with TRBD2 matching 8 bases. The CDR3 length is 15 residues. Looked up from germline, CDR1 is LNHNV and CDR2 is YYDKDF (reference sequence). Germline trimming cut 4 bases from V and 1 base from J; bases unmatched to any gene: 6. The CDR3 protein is CATSTDRGGSYEQYF. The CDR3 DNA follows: TGTGCCACCAGCACCGATCGGGGGGGGTCCTACGAGCAGTACTTC.

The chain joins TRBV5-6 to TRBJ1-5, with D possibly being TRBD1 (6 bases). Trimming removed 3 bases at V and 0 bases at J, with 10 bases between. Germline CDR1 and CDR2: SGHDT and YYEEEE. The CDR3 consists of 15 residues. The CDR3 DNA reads TGTGCCAGCAGCTACGGGACATATAGCAATCAGCCCCAGCATTTT. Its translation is CASSYGTYSNQPQHF. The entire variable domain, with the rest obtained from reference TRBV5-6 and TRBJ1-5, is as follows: DAGVTQSPTHLIKTRGQQVTLRCSPKSGHDTVSWYQQALGQGPQFIFQYYEEEERQRGNFPDRFSGHQFPNYSSELNVNALLLGDSALYLCASSYGTYSNQPQHFGDGTRLSIL.

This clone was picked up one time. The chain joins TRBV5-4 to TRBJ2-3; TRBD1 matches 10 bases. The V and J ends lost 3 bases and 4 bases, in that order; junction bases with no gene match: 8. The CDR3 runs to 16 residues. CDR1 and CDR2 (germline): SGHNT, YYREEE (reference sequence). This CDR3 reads CASSSRQGALSDTQYF. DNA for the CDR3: TGTGCCAGCAGCTCCAGACAGGGGGCGCTTTCAGATACGCAGTATTTT.

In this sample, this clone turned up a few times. This chain's CDR3 is CAARGGETQYF. The CDR3 coding sequence is TGTGCCGCCCGAGGTGGGGAGACCCAGTACTTC. The chain is built from TRBV19 and TRBJ2-5; D remains unclear. The V end lost 11 bases, the J end lost 5 bases, and 12 bases lay between the germline ends. This CDR3 spans 11 amino acids. CDR1 is LNHDA, CDR2 SQIVND, per germline (reference sequence).

The CDR3 region has the DNA TGTGCCAGCAGCTTAGGGCAGGGGGCGAACTATGGCTACACCTTC. Translated: CASSLGQGANYGYTF. The chain couples TRBV7-9 to TRBJ1-2, with 8 bases aligning to TRBD1. The CDR3 loop spans 15 amino acids. Trimming removed 1 base from V and 2 bases from J; junction bases left unmatched: 3. Germline lookup yields CDR1 SEHNR and CDR2 FQNEAQ (reference sequence).

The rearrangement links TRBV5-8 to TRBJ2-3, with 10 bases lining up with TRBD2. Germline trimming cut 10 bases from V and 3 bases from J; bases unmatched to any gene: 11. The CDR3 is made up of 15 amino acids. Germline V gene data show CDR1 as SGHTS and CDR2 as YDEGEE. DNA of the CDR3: TGTGCCTCTCCCGACGAGCGGGGGGGAACAGATACGCAGTATTTT. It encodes CASPDERGGTDTQYF.

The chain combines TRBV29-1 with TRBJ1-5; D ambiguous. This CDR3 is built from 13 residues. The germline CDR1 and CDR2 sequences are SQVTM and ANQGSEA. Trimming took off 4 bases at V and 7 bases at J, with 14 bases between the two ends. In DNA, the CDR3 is TGCAGCGTTGGGGAGGGTTTTGGCCAGCCCCAGCATTTT. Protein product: CSVGEGFGQPQHF. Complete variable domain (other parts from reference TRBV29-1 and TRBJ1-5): SAVISQKPSRDICQRGTSLTIQCQVDSQVTMMFWYRQQPGQSLTLIATANQGSEATYESGFVIDKFPISRPNLTFSTLTVSNMSPEDSSIYLCSVGEGFGQPQHFGDGTRLSIL.

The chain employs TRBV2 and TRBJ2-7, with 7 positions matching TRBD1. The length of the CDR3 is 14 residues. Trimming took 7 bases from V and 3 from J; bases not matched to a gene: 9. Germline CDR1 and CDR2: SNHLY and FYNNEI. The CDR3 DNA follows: TGTGCCAGCACCCATCGGACAGGAGTCTACGAGCAGTACTTC. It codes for CASTHRTGVYEQYF.

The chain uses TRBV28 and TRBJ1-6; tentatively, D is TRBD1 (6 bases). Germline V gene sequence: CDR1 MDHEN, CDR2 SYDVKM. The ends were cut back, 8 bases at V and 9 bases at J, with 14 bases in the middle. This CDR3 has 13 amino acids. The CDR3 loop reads CASGGAPFSPLHF. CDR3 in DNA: TGTGCCAGCGGGGGGGCCCCTTTTTCACCCCTCCACTTT.

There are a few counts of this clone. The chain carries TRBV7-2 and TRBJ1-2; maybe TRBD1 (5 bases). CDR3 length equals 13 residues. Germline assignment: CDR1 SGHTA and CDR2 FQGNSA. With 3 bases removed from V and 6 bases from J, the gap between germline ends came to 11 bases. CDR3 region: CASSFKGSHGYTF. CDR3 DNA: TGTGCCAGCAGCTTTAAGGGGTCCCATGGCTACACCTTC.

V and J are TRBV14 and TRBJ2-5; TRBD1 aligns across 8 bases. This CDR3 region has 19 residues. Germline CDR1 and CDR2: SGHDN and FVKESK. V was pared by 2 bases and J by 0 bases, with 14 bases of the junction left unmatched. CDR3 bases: TGTGCCAGCAGCCAAAATGCAGGACAGGGCGGAGTGGACCAAGAGACCCAGTACTTC. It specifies CASSQNAGQGGVDQETQYF.

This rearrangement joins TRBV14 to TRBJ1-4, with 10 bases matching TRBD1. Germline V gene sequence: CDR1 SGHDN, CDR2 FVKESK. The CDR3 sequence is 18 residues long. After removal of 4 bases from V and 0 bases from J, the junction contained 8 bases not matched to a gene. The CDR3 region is CASSLTAGTGATNEKLFF. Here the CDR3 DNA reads TGTGCCAGCAGCCTGACTGCCGGGACAGGGGCAACTAATGAAAAACTGTTTTTT.

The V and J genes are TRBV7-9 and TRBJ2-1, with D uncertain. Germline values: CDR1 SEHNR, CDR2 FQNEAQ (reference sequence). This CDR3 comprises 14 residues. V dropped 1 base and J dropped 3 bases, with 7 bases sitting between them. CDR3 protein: CASSLVLSYNEQFF. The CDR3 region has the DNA TGTGCCAGCAGCTTAGTGCTAAGCTACAATGAGCAGTTCTTC.

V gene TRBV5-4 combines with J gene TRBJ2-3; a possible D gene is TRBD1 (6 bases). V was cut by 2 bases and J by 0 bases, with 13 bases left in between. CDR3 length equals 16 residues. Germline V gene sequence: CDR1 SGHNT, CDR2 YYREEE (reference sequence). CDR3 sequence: CASSLVGTPSTDTQYF. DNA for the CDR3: TGTGCCAGCAGCTTAGTCGGGACACCAAGCACAGATACGCAGTATTTT.